A selection of T cell receptor beta chains follows, all from one sample in a study of CD8+CD57+ T cells in acquired aplastic anemia. Each CDR3 protein gets one entry after TCRdb re-called the reads with MiXCR. This table has 300,000 or so distinct CDR3 sequences, roughly 61% appearing once. Sequenced sample: sorted CD4+, CD8+, or CD8+CD57+ T cells (not recorded which) from PBMCs. These receptors came from a human donor with aplastic anemia. The CDR3 runs from the conserved cysteine through the conserved F or W. Fields, in order: V gene, clone size, D gene, J gene, CDR3 DNA, CDR3 protein. A D gene is named only where the DNA matches it firmly. For some rows the clone size is stated as once, few or many, or as a class when expanded; others skip it.

V gene: TRBV7-6
clone size: NA
D gene: TRBD2
J gene: TRBJ2-3
CDR3 DNA: TGTGCCAGCAGAGTTGACGGACTAGCCTCAGATACGCAGTATTTT
CDR3 protein: CASRVDGLASDTQYF

V gene: TRBV5-1
clone size: few
D gene: TRBD1
J gene: TRBJ2-7
CDR3 DNA: TGCGCCAGCAGCGAAGGACAGGGTAACGAGCAGTACTTC
CDR3 protein: CASSEGQGNEQYF

V gene: TRBV5-1
clone size: once
D gene: NA
J gene: TRBJ1-6
CDR3 DNA: TGCGCCAGCACCCCAAGGGACTACGGGCGATACAATTCACCCCTCCACTTT
CDR3 protein: CASTPRDYGRYNSPLHF

V gene: TRBV5-4
clone size: few
D gene: TRBD2
J gene: TRBJ2-7
CDR3 DNA: TGTGCCAGCAGCTCGGCTAGCGGGAGCAACGAGCAGTACTTC
CDR3 protein: CASSSASGSNEQYF

V gene: TRBV6-5
clone size: few
D gene: NA
J gene: TRBJ2-7
CDR3 DNA: TGTGCCAGCAGCTTGAACCGAAAATACGAGCAGTACTTC
CDR3 protein: CASSLNRKYEQYF

V gene: TRBV20-1
clone size: NA
D gene: NA
J gene: TRBJ1-2
CDR3 DNA: TGCAGTGCTAGAGATCCCCCCGTTAGCGGGACGCGGGGTGGCTATGGCTACACCTTC
CDR3 protein: CSARDPPVSGTRGGYGYTF

V gene: TRBV7-8
clone size: once
D gene: NA
J gene: TRBJ2-7
CDR3 DNA: TGTGCCAGCAGCGTAATGGAGGGGCCATCCTACGAGCAGTACTTC
CDR3 protein: CASSVMEGPSYEQYF

V gene: TRBV24-1
clone size: few
D gene: NA
J gene: TRBJ2-1
CDR3 DNA: TGTGCCACCAGTGATTCTGCAGGGATCTACAATGAGCAGTTCTTC
CDR3 protein: CATSDSAGIYNEQFF

V gene: TRBV2
clone size: NA
D gene: NA
J gene: TRBJ1-3
CDR3 DNA: TGTGCCAGCAGTTTAACAACATCTGGAAACACCATATATTTT
CDR3 protein: CASSLTTSGNTIYF

V gene: TRBV2
clone size: NA
D gene: NA
J gene: TRBJ1-6
CDR3 DNA: TGTGCCAGCAGTATTAGGACGATCTATAATTCACCCCTCCACTTT
CDR3 protein: CASSIRTIYNSPLHF

V gene: TRBV14
clone size: many
D gene: NA
J gene: TRBJ2-7
CDR3 DNA: TGTGCCAGCAGCCGAGGGTCCGCGGGCGAGCAGTACTTC
CDR3 protein: CASSRGSAGEQYF

V gene: TRBV5-1
clone size: NA
D gene: NA
J gene: TRBJ2-3
CDR3 DNA: TGCGCCAGCAGCCAAGGTGGTAGAGGTAGCACAGATACGCAGTATTTT
CDR3 protein: CASSQGGRGSTDTQYF

V gene: TRBV24-1
clone size: NA
D gene: NA
J gene: TRBJ2-7
CDR3 DNA: TGTGCCACCATTGGCCGACGGCGGCCCCGCGAGCAGTACTTC
CDR3 protein: CATIGRRRPREQYF

V gene: TRBV20-1
clone size: NA
D gene: NA
J gene: TRBJ1-2
CDR3 DNA: TGCAGTGCTAGAGATGGGGTTTCGGTAGGCTACACCTTC
CDR3 protein: CSARDGVSVGYTF

V gene: TRBV29-1
clone size: few
D gene: TRBD1
J gene: TRBJ2-5
CDR3 DNA: TGCAGCGTTGGGGACAGGAGGGAGACCCAGTACTTC
CDR3 protein: CSVGDRRETQYF

V gene: TRBV10-2
clone size: NA
D gene: TRBD2
J gene: TRBJ2-7
CDR3 DNA: TGCGCCAGCAGCACCGGGACTAGCGGGAGGGCCAACGAGCAGTACTTC
CDR3 protein: CASSTGTSGRANEQYF

V gene: TRBV9
clone size: many
D gene: NA
J gene: TRBJ2-4
CDR3 DNA: TGTGCCAGCAGCGTAAGGCCGGCGGCCAAAAACATTCAGTACTTC
CDR3 protein: CASSVRPAAKNIQYF

V gene: TRBV20-1
clone size: many
D gene: NA
J gene: TRBJ2-1
CDR3 DNA: TGCAGTGCTAGGACGACGGAATCCTACAATGAGCAGTTCTTC
CDR3 protein: CSARTTESYNEQFF

V gene: TRBV7-2
clone size: NA
D gene: NA
J gene: TRBJ1-1
CDR3 DNA: TGTGCCAGCAGCCCCTTGACAGGTGGAGCGGACACTGAAGCTTTCTTT
CDR3 protein: CASSPLTGGADTEAFF

V gene: TRBV15
clone size: few
D gene: NA
J gene: TRBJ2-3
CDR3 DNA: TGTGCCACCAGCAGGAGGTGGACAGATACGCAGTATTTT
CDR3 protein: CATSRRWTDTQYF

V gene: TRBV2
clone size: NA
D gene: NA
J gene: TRBJ1-2
CDR3 DNA: TGTGCCAGCAGTGAAGCGCTCGTGCTAGGCTACACCTTC
CDR3 protein: CASSEALVLGYTF

V gene: TRBV7-9
clone size: NA
D gene: TRBD1
J gene: TRBJ2-7
CDR3 DNA: TGTGCCAGCAGCCAAGATTTCGCAGGGGGCTCCTACGAGCAGTACTTC
CDR3 protein: CASSQDFAGGSYEQYF

V gene: TRBV10-2
clone size: NA
D gene: NA
J gene: TRBJ2-2
CDR3 DNA: TGCGCCAGCAATGGCTTTACCGGGGAGCTGTTTTTT
CDR3 protein: CASNGFTGELFF

V gene: TRBV7-6
clone size: NA
D gene: TRBD1
J gene: TRBJ1-6
CDR3 DNA: TGTGCCAGCAGCGAGAGACAGGGTGGCAATTCACCCCTCCACTTT
CDR3 protein: CASSERQGGNSPLHF